Listed below are T cell receptor beta chains from one sample, sequenced in a study of shared clonotypes between healthy human individuals. The data were produced by immunoSEQ multiplex PCR, yet TCRdb's version contains in-frame clones alone and is incomplete. The data contain just over 2,000,000 clones, 85% to 95% of them singletons. Material: naive CD4+ T cells sorted from blood. Receptors were obtained from a man younger than 30 in good health. The CDR3 runs from the conserved cysteine through the conserved F or W. D genes are given only for firm matches. Clone size, where shown, is once, few, many, or a class for clones that have expanded.

TRBJ1-2,NA,TRBV7-6,NA,CASRAGEGYGYTF,TGTGCCAGCAGAGCTGGGGAAGGCTATGGCTACACCTTC
TRBJ1-1,NA,TRBV19,TRBD1,CASRNDRGSTEAFF,TGTGCCAGTAGAAATGACAGGGGATCCACTGAAGCTTTCTTT
TRBJ1-1,NA,TRBV6-6,NA,CASSYAGRGTEAFF,TGTGCCAGCAGTTACGCAGGGAGGGGCACTGAAGCTTTCTTT
TRBJ1-6,NA,TRBV4-3,TRBD1,CASSQVWQQGAVNSPLHF,TGCGCCAGCAGCCAAGTTTGGCAACAGGGGGCGGTTAATTCACCCCTCCACTTT
TRBJ1-5,NA,TRBV2,NA,CASSTDSNQPQHF,TGTGCCAGCTCGACAGATAGCAATCAGCCCCAGCATTTT
TRBJ1-6,NA,TRBV2,TRBD1,CASSEDRGLGSPLHF,TGTGCCAGCAGTGAGGACAGGGGGCTGGGTTCACCCCTCCACTTT
TRBJ1-2,NA,TRBV7-3,NA,CASSLDGQGSYGYTF,TGTGCCAGCAGCTTAGATGGCCAGGGGAGCTATGGCTACACCTTC
TRBJ2-7,NA,TRBV27,NA,CASNATSEQYF,TGTGCCAGCAACGCAACGTCCGAGCAGTACTTC
TRBJ2-7,NA,TRBV6-1,NA,CASSEALGQTYEQYF,TGTGCCAGCAGTGAAGCGCTAGGACAGACCTACGAGCAGTACTTC
TRBJ2-2,NA,TRBV9,NA,CASSIRGSDTGELFF,TGTGCCAGCAGCATCCGGGGCAGCGACACCGGGGAGCTGTTTTTT
TRBJ2-2,NA,TRBV7-2,NA,CASSPQGRDTGELFF,TGTGCCAGCAGCCCGCAGGGTCGAGACACCGGGGAGCTGTTTTTT
TRBJ1-2,NA,TRBV19,NA,CASSILGYYGYTF,TGTGCCAGTAGTATCTTAGGATACTATGGCTACACCTTC
TRBJ2-5,once,TRBV27,NA,CASSHRDPETQYF,TGTGCCAGCAGTCACCGGGACCCTGAGACCCAGTACTTC
TRBJ2-7,NA,TRBV10-3,TRBD1,CAISEGGTGISYEQYF,TGTGCCATCAGTGAGGGGGGGACAGGGATTTCCTACGAGCAGTACTTC
TRBJ2-7,NA,TRBV10-1,TRBD1,CARAIPQGAPYGAYEQYF,TGCGCCAGAGCGATCCCTCAGGGGGCCCCATACGGTGCCTACGAGCAGTACTTC